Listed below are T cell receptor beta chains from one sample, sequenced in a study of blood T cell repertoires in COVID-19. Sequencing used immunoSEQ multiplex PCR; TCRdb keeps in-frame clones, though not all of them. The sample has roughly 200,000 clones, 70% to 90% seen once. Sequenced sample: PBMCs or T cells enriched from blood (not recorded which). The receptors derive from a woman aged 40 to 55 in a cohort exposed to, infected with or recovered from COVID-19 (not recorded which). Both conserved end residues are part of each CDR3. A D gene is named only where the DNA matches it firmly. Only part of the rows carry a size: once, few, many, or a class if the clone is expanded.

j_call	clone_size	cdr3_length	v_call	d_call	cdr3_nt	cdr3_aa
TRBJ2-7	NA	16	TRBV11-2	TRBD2	TGTGCCAGCAGCGATCGTAAGACTAGCGGGAGGGACGAGCAGTACTTC	CASSDRKTSGRDEQYF
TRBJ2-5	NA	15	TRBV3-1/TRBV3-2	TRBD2	TGTGCCAGCAGGCGACTAGCGGGGGTGCAAGAGACCCAGTACTTC	CASRRLAGVQETQYF
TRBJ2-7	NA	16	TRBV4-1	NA	TGCGCCAGCAGCCAAGATCAGACAGGTAGCTCCTACGAGCAGTACTTC	CASSQDQTGSSYEQYF
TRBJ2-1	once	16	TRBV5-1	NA	TGCGCCAGCAGCTTGGCCCCTCCAGGGTCGGGCAATGAGCAGTTCTTC	CASSLAPPGSGNEQFF
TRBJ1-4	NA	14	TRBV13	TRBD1	TGTGCCAGCAGCTTGGGACAGGGGAAGGAAAAACTGTTTTTT	CASSLGQGKEKLFF
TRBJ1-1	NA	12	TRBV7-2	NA	TGTGCCAGCAGCTATGAGGACACTGAAGCTTTCTTT	CASSYEDTEAFF
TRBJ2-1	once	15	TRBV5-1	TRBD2	TGCGCCAGCAGTCGACTAGCGGGGGCCTACAATGAGCAGTTCTTC	CASSRLAGAYNEQFF
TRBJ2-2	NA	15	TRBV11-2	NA	TGTGCCAGCAGCCTGGAGGTAACGGACACCGGGGAGCTGTTTTTT	CASSLEVTDTGELFF
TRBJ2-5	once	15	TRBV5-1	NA	TGCGCCAGCAGCTTCGGCGGGGGCCGACAAGAGACCCAGTACTTC	CASSFGGGRQETQYF
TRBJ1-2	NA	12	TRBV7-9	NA	TGTGCCACCAGTGACAGAGACTATGGCTACACCTTC	CATSDRDYGYTF
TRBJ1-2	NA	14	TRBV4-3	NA	TGCGCCAGCAGCCGCCGGGAAAGGTGGGGTGGCTACACCTTC	CASSRRERWGGYTF
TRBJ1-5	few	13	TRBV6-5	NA	TGTGCCAGCAGCAACCCGGGGGACCAGCCCCAGCATTTT	CASSNPGDQPQHF
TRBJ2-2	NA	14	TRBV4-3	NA	TGCGCCAGCACTACTAGGGGGGGGGACGAGGAGCTGTTTTTT	CASTTRGGDEELFF
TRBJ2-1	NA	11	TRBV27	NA	TGTGCCAGCAGTTTCGGAGCCAGACAGTTCTTC	CASSFGARQFF
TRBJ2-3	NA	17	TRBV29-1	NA	TGCAGCGTTGAAGATCTGGCGGGATCAAAGAGAACAGATACGCAGTATTTT	CSVEDLAGSKRTDTQYF
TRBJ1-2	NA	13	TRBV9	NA	TGTGCCAGCAGCCCTTGGGGCAGGGATGGCTACACCTTC	CASSPWGRDGYTF
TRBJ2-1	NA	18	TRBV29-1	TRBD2	TGCAGCGTTGAAGATGCGCTAGCGGGATCTAGGCTTGGCAATGAGCAGTTCTTC	CSVEDALAGSRLGNEQFF
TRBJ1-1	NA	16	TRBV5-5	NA	TGTGCCAGCAGCTTGGGGGCAGGGGCCTCAGGCACTGAAGCTTTCTTT	CASSLGAGASGTEAFF
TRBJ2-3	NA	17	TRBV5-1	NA	TGCGCCAGCAGCTTGGGGCTAGGTCGGGGTGGCACAGATACGCAGTATTTT	CASSLGLGRGGTDTQYF
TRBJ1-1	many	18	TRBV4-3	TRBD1	TGCGCCAGCAGCCAAGATAGATCACAGGGGAGTCATTGGACTGAAGCTTTCTTT	CASSQDRSQGSHWTEAFF
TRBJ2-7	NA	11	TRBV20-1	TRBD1	TGCAGTGCTGGACAGGGCAACGAGCAGTACTTC	CSAGQGNEQYF
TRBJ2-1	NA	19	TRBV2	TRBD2	TGTGCCAGCAGTACCCCTACTAGCGGGAGTAGTGGGGGGTACGATGAGCAGTTCTTC	CASSTPTSGSSGGYDEQFF
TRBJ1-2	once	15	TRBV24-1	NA	TGTGCCACCAGACCCCCCGAAGGGCAGGGCGATGGCTACACCTTC	CATRPPEGQGDGYTF
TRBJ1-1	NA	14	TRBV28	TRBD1	TGTGCCAGCACCTTTGGGACAGGGGGAGCTGAAGCTTTCTTT	CASTFGTGGAEAFF
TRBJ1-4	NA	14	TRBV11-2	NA	TGTGCCAGCGCGCCGTTCGCAACTAATGAAAAACTGTTTTTT	CASAPFATNEKLFF
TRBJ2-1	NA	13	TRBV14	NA	TGTGCCAGCAGCGCGTTCTCTATCCGGAGGGAGTTCTTC	CASSAFSIRREFF
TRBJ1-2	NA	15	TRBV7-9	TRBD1	TGTGCCAGCAGACCCCCAGGGACAGGGACTGGGGGCTACACCTTC	CASRPPGTGTGGYTF
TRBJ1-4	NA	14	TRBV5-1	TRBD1	TGCGCCAGCAGCAAGGACAGGGTACGTGAAAAACTGTTTTTT	CASSKDRVREKLFF
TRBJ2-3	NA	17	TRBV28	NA	TGTGCCAGCAGTTTAGAAGGCGGCGGATATACCACAGATACGCAGTATTTT	CASSLEGGGYTTDTQYF
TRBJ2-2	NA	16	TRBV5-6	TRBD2	TGTGCCAGCAGCTTGAGTCAGGGAGGGTCCACCGGGGAGCTGTTTTTT	CASSLSQGGSTGELFF
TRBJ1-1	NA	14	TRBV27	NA	TGTGCCAGCAGCTTATCAGGGAGAGGGACTGAAGCTTTCTTT	CASSLSGRGTEAFF
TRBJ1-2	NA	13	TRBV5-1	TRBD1	TGCGCCAGCAGCTTGGGGGACAGGGGACGCTACACCTTC	CASSLGDRGRYTF
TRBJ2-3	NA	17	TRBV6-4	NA	TGTGCCAGCAGTGAAGGCCTCGGACGGCTCGGGGCAGATACGCAGTATTTT	CASSEGLGRLGADTQYF
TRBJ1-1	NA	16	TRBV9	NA	TGTGCCAGCAGCTCGGGGGCCGGGGGGAGACCGGGTGAAGCTTTCTTT	CASSSGAGGRPGEAFF
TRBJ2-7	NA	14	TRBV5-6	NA	TGTGCCAGCAGCTTGGCGGGGGATTCCTACGAGCAGTACTTC	CASSLAGDSYEQYF
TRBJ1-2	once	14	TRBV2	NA	TGTGCCAGTAATTGGGGGGGAGGACCCTATGGCTACACCTTC	CASNWGGGPYGYTF
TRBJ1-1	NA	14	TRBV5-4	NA	TGTGCCAGCAGCTTGGATTATCGGAACACTGAAGCTTTCTTT	CASSLDYRNTEAFF
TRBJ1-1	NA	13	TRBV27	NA	TGTGCCAGCAGTTTCGGACAGAACACTGAAGCTTTCTTT	CASSFGQNTEAFF
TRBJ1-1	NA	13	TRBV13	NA	TGTGCCAGCAGCTTGAGGTTGAACACTGAAGCTTTCTTT	CASSLRLNTEAFF
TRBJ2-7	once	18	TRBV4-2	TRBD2	TGTGCCAGCAGCCAAGGCCCAGGGTCGGGACTAGCATCCTACGAGCAGTACTTC	CASSQGPGSGLASYEQYF
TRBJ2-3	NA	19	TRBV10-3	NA	TGTGCCATCAGTGAGTCGTCGCTTATGGCCACCCCTCCGACAGATACGCAGTATTTT	CAISESSLMATPPTDTQYF
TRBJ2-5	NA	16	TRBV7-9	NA	TGTGCCAGCAGCTTAGCGCTGAGGGTGGGTGGTGAGACCCAGTACTTC	CASSLALRVGGETQYF
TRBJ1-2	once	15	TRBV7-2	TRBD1	TGTGCCAGCAGCTTATACCAGGGGGCTACTACTGGCTACACCTTC	CASSLYQGATTGYTF
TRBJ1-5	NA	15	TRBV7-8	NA	TGTGCCAGCAGTCCAAGGAGGGTGGATAACCAGCCCCAGCATTTT	CASSPRRVDNQPQHF
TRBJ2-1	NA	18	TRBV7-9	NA	TGTGCCAGCAGCTTAGAATATGTGACAGGACCGATCCTCGATGAGCAGTTCTTC	CASSLEYVTGPILDEQFF
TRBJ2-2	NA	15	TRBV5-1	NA	TGCGCCAGCAGCTTGGGGGCAGGGTACACCGGGGAGCTGTTTTTT	CASSLGAGYTGELFF
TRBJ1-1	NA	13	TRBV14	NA	TGTGCCAGCAGCCAAGACTATAGAGGTGAAGCTTTCTTT	CASSQDYRGEAFF
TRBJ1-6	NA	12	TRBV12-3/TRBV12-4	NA	TGTGCCAGCAGCCGTACGGGTTCACCCCTCCACTTT	CASSRTGSPLHF
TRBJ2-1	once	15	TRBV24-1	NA	TGTGCCACCAGTGATAGCCAGGCCTCCTACAATGAGCAGTTCTTC	CATSDSQASYNEQFF
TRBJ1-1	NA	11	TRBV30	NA	TGTGCCTGGGCCCGCGGGCCTGAAGCTTTCTTT	CAWARGPEAFF
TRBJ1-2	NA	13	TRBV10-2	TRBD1	TGCGCCAGCACGGACAGGGTGGGCTATGGCTACACCTTC	CASTDRVGYGYTF
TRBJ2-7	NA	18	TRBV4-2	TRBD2	TGTGCCAGCAGCCAAGTCGGGACTAGCGGGTCCGAAGCCTACGAGCAGTACTTC	CASSQVGTSGSEAYEQYF
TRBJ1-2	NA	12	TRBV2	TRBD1	TGTGCCAGCAGTGTTGGGGACAGGGTCTACACCTTC	CASSVGDRVYTF
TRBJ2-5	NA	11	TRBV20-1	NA	TGCAGTGCCCCTAGTTCCGAGACCCAGTACTTC	CSAPSSETQYF
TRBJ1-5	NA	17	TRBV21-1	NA	TGTGCCAGCAGCTACCCTTCGGGGATGAATAGCAATCAGCCCCAGCATTTT	CASSYPSGMNSNQPQHF